This record looks at one T cell receptor (beta chain) sequence and its context. The CDR3 is 13 residues long. V was trimmed by 2 bases and J by 2 bases, leaving 6 bases between them. Data came from immunoSEQ multiplex PCR; TCRdb stores just in-frame clones and leaves some out. The table shows roughly 68,000 clones, with over 60% occurring only once. The entry originates in a study of blood T cell repertoires in COVID-19. The chain is built from TRBV12-3 or TRBV12-4 and TRBJ1-1; D not certain. This receptor was identified in a man between 60 and 75 years old with COVID-19, enrolled during active disease. Sequenced material: peripheral blood. CDR3 coding DNA: TGTGCCAGCAGTTTAATCAGAAACACTGAAGCTTTCTTT. Its protein is CASSLIRNTEAFF.